The clone carrying this T cell receptor beta chain was observed a few times. Its antigen is unidentified. The germline CDR1 and CDR2 sequences are MNHNS and SASEGT. The CDR3 runs to 16 residues. Between the trimmed V and J ends, which lost 4 bases and 6 bases, there was a span of 19 bases. This specimen comes from a study of response to subunit inactivated influenza vaccine. Findings and limits, study-wide: It was suggested by the authors that few new T cells are recruited by each seasonal influenza vaccination.

Each CDR3 protein is one row after TCRdb ran MiXCR on the RT-PCR reads. The sample lists around 790,000 distinct CDR3 sequences; around 21% were seen once. The sequencing used PBMCs from blood, collected roughly 5 days after vaccination. The TCR sequence derives from a man aged 45-65 years who received an inactivated influenza vaccine. This chain uses TRBV6-1 with TRBJ1-5; D remains unclear. The chain's CDR3 is CASSALGSRLSQPQHF. The CDR3 DNA reads as TGTGCCAGCAGTGCCCTTGGAAGTAGACTTAGTCAGCCCCAGCATTTT.